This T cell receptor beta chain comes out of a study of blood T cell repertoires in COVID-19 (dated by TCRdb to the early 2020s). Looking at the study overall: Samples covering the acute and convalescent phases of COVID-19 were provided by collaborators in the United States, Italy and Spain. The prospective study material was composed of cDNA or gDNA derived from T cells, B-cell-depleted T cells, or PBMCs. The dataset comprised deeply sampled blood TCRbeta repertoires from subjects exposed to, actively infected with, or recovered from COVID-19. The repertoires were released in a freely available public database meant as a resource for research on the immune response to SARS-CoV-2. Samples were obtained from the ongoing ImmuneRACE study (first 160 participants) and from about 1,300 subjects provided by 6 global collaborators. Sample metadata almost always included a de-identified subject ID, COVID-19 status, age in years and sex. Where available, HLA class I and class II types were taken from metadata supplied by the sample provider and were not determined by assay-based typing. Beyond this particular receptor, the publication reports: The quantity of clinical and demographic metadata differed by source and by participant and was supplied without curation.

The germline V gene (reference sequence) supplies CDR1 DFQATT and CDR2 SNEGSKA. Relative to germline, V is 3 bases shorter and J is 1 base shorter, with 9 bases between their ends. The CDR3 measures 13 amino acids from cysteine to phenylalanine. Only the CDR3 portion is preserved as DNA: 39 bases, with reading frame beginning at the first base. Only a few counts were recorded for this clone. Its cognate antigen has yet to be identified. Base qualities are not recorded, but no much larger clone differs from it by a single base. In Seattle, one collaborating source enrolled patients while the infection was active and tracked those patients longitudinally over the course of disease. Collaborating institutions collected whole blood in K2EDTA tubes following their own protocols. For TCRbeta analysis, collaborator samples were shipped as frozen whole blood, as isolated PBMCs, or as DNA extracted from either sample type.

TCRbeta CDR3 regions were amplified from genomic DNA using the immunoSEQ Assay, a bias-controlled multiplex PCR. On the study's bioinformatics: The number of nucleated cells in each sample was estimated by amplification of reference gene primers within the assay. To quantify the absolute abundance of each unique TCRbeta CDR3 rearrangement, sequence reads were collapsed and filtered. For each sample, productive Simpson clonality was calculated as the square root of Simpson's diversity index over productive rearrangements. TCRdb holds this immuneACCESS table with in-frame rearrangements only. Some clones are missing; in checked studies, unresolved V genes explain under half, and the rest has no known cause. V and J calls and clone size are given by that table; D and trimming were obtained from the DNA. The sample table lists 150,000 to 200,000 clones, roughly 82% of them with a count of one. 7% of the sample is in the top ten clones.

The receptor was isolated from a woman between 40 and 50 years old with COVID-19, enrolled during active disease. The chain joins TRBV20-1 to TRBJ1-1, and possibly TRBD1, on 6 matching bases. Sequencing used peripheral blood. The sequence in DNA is TGCAGTGCTAGTACAGGGTCGAACACTGAAGCTTTCTTT. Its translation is CSASTGSNTEAFF.